Below, one T cell receptor (beta chain) is given with its context. This specimen comes from a study of blood T cell repertoires in COVID-19. Study details: The United States, Italy and Spain supplied acute and convalescent COVID-19 samples. T cells, B-cell-depleted T cells, or PBMCs provided the cDNA or gDNA that served as material.

Followed longitudinally, the Seattle patients had been enrolled during active infection. As originally analysed: Estimation of nucleated cell counts was performed using reference gene primer amplification. The method was immunoSEQ multiplex PCR; TCRdb's version includes in-frame clones alone and lacks a portion of them. D and trimming come from the DNA, and the V and J calls and clone size come from that table. The sample contains 200,000 to 250,000 clones, about 93% of which appear only once. CDR3 length: 12 residues. V lost 8 bases to trimming and J lost 4 bases, with 11 bases between them. Germline values: CDR1 MDHEN, CDR2 SYDVKM.

Material: peripheral blood. The chain employs TRBV28 and TRBJ1-2; D possibly corresponds to TRBD1 (6 bases). The sequence came from a man in his 60s with COVID-19, enrolled during active disease. The CDR3: CASYRVGYGYTF. CDR3 sequence (DNA): TGTGCCAGCTACAGGGTAGGCTATGGCTACACCTTC.